The next 17 T cell receptor beta chains were all read from a single sample in a study of blood T cell repertoires in COVID-19. TCRdb's table, derived via immunoSEQ multiplex PCR, lists solely in-frame clones and lacks some. The sample carries 100,000 to 120,000 clones, 70% to 90% recorded once. Sequences were obtained from peripheral blood. Receptors originate from a woman between 65 and 79 years old who had recovered from COVID-19.

The chain joins TRBV12-3 or TRBV12-4 to TRBJ1-5; D not resolved. The CDR3 consists of 13 residues. Trimming took 2 bases from V and 3 from J, leaving 5 bases between them. CDR3 amino acids: CASSLQINQPQHF. The CDR3 nucleotides read TGTGCCAGCAGTTTACAGATCAATCAGCCCCAGCATTTT.

The rearrangement joins TRBV30 to TRBJ1-5, with a weak D call TRBD1 (5 bases). In germline, CDR1 is GTSNPN, CDR2 SVGIG (reference sequence). The length of the CDR3 is 13 residues. V was pared by 5 bases and J by 4 bases, with 12 bases between. The CDR3 DNA is TGTGCCTGGGAAAAAGCAGGGAATCAGCCCCAGCATTTT. Translation gives CAWEKAGNQPQHF. Using reference TRBV30 and TRBJ1-5 for the parts outside the CDR3, the full variable domain is SQTIHQWPATLVQPVGSPLSLECTVEGTSNPNLYWYRQAAGRGLQLLFYSVGIGQISSEVPQNLSASRPQDRQFILSSKKLLLSDSGFYLCAWEKAGNQPQHFGDGTRLSIL.

The J gene is TRBJ2-2, the V gene TRBV29-1; weak D call: TRBD1 (6 bases). The CDR3 contains 14 residues. The V end lost 5 bases, the J end lost 4 bases, and 14 bases lay between the germline ends. Germline CDR1 and CDR2: SQVTM and ANQGSEA. In nucleotides, the CDR3 is TGCAGCGTTCAACAGGGCCTCAGCACCGGGGAGCTGTTTTTT. Translating gives CSVQQGLSTGELFF.

This sequence joins TRBV18 and TRBJ1-4; TRBD1 matches at 7 bases. CDR3 length: 16 amino acids. Trimming cost V 0 bases and J 4 bases; bases outside gene matches: 5. From germline, CDR1 is KGHSH and CDR2 LQKENI. For the CDR3, the DNA is TGTGCCAGCTCACCACCTAACAGGGGAGGTAATGAAAAACTGTTTTTT. As protein: CASSPPNRGGNEKLFF.

The genes are TRBV5-6 and TRBJ1-6; D not resolved. CDR3 length equals 12 residues. Germline V gene sequence: CDR1 SGHDT, CDR2 YYEEEE. V was clipped by 3 bases and J by 11 bases, with 9 bases between them. The CDR3 loop is CASSYRTTPLHF. The CDR3 DNA reads TGTGCCAGCAGCTATAGAACCACACCCCTCCACTTT.

The chain carries TRBV7-9 and TRBJ2-5; TRBD1 agrees at 10 bases. Germline V gene lookup returns CDR1 SEHNR and CDR2 FQNEAQ (reference sequence). The length of the CDR3 is 16 residues. J was trimmed by 2 bases and V by 1 base; bases with no gene match: 4. Here the CDR3 reads CASSLVQGQGQETQYF. CDR3 nucleotides: TGTGCCAGCAGCTTAGTTCAGGGACAGGGGCAAGAGACCCAGTACTTC.

The gene calls are TRBV7-3 and TRBJ2-5, with D perhaps TRBD2 (5 bases). CDR3 length: 15 residues. CDR1 and CDR2 (germline): SGHTA, FQGTGA. V gave up 2 bases and J gave up 0 bases, with 10 bases separating them. CDR3: CASSLYNGDQETQYF. The DNA for the CDR3 is TGTGCCAGCAGCTTATATAACGGGGACCAAGAGACCCAGTACTTC.

The chain has TRBV9 and TRBJ2-4; 10 bases fit TRBD2. Germline V gives CDR1 SGDLS, CDR2 YYNGEE. Trimming removed 4 bases from V and 0 bases from J; junction bases left unmatched: 7. This CDR3 spans 17 amino acids. The DNA for the CDR3 is TGTGCCAGCAGCCCCACGGCTAGCGGGGGAGCCAAAAACATTCAGTACTTC. Protein product: CASSPTASGGAKNIQYF.

This clone has a handful of counts. The rearrangement uses TRBV6-1 and TRBJ1-4; TRBD1 might be the D (5 bases). Per the germline V gene, CDR1 is MNHNS and CDR2 is SASEGT. The CDR3 extends over 17 amino acids. Trimming shortened V by 4 bases and J by 0 bases, and 15 bases separated the two germline ends. CDR3 loop: CASSVDSSLATNEKLFF. In DNA form, the CDR3 reads TGTGCCAGCAGTGTTGACAGTTCACTTGCAACTAATGAAAAACTGTTTTTT.

The gene calls are TRBV29-1 and TRBJ1-5; no definite D call. V dropped 2 bases and J dropped 9 bases, with 11 bases sitting between them. The CDR3 loop spans 12 amino acids. CDR1 is SQVTM, CDR2 ANQGSEA, per germline. CDR3 coding DNA: TGCAGCGTTGAAACCGCGACGGGGCCCCAGCATTTT. Its translation: CSVETATGPQHF.

This chain uses TRBV6-5 with TRBJ2-1; possibly TRBD1 for D (6 bases). Germline-derived CDR1 and CDR2 are MNHEY and SVGAGI. Between the trimmed V and J ends, which lost 4 bases and 4 bases, there was a span of 14 bases. CDR3 length: 15 amino acids. The CDR3 protein is CASSSGQLLYNEQFF. CDR3 in DNA: TGTGCCAGCAGTTCTGGACAGCTCCTTTACAATGAGCAGTTCTTC.

The rearrangement joins TRBV16 to TRBJ2-1; 12 positions agree with TRBD2. The V gene end was trimmed by 4 bases and the J gene end by 4 bases; junction bases not matched to a gene: 5. The germline V gene has CDR1 KGHSY and CDR2 FQNENV. The CDR3 consists of 16 residues. The CDR3 region has the DNA TGTGCCAGCAGCCCTTCTAGCGGGAGGGAATACAATGAGCAGTTCTTC. As protein: CASSPSSGREYNEQFF. The complete variable domain, with remaining parts taken from reference TRBV16 and TRBJ2-1, reads GEEVAQTPKHLVRGEGQKAKLYCAPIKGHSYVFWYQQVLKNEFKFLISFQNENVFDETGMPKERFSAKCLPNSPCSLEIQATKLEDSAVYFCASSPSSGREYNEQFFGPGTRLTVL.

V and J are TRBV19 and TRBJ1-5; 7 bases map to TRBD1. This CDR3 region has 16 residues. Germline V gene data show CDR1 as LNHDA and CDR2 as SQIVND (reference sequence). The ends lost 5 bases at V and 0 bases at J; junction bases unmatched: 7. This CDR3 reads CASSPSGQSSNQPQHF. CDR3 DNA sequence: TGTGCCAGTAGTCCCTCGGGACAGTCTAGCAATCAGCCCCAGCATTTT.

The rearrangement links TRBV19 to TRBJ1-4, with D hard to call. Germline V lookup: CDR1 LNHDA, CDR2 SQIVND (reference sequence). V shed 11 bases and J shed 1 base, with 14 bases lying between them. The length of the CDR3 is 14 residues. The CDR3 loop reads CASLGALTNEKLFF. In DNA, the CDR3 is TGTGCCTCCCTGGGCGCATTAACTAATGAAAAACTGTTTTTT.

The V and J genes are TRBV7-6 and TRBJ2-1; D is ambiguous. The CDR3 has 12 residues. CDR1 is SGHVS and CDR2 is FNYEAQ in the germline V gene. V was clipped by 6 bases and J by 8 bases, with 11 bases between them. CDR3 sequence: CASSYMGDEQFF. The CDR3 nucleotides are TGTGCCAGCAGTTACATGGGCGATGAGCAGTTCTTC.

This clone showed up just a few times. The chain has TRBV5-1 and TRBJ1-4; 7 bases fit TRBD1. With V trimmed by 4 bases and J by 0 bases, 6 bases remained unmatched. Germline V gene lookup returns CDR1 SGHRS and CDR2 YFSETQ. This CDR3 comprises 16 residues. The CDR3 region is CASSGRTGATNEKLFF. DNA for the CDR3: TGCGCCAGCAGCGGACGGACAGGTGCAACTAATGAAAAACTGTTTTTT.

The chain joins TRBV4-3 to TRBJ2-1; D may be TRBD2 (6 bases). CDR3 size: 13 residues. V was pared by 0 bases and J by 14 bases, with 14 bases between. Germline V gives CDR1 LGHNA, CDR2 YSLEER. The CDR3 sequence is CASSQDTRTTKFF. In DNA form, the CDR3 reads TGCGCCAGCAGCCAAGATACCCGGACTACAAAGTTCTTC.